This T cell receptor beta chain was identified during a study of sequential checkpoint blockade in melanoma. This clone was counted only a few times. This table comes from immunoSEQ multiplex PCR, and its TCRdb copy is limited to in-frame clones, with some not included. The table includes tens of thousands of clones, roughly 89% detected once. Treatment specified: randomized to nivolumab then ipilimumab (arm A) or the reverse (arm B). No patient had prior DNA-damaging chemotherapy. PBMC sorting kept live CD3+CD8+ cells without CD19 or CD56. The CDR3 sequence is 15 residues long. J lost 2 bases, V lost 2 bases, and 6 bases had no gene match. Germline lookup yields CDR1 SGHKS and CDR2 YYEKEE (reference sequence).

This clonotype was obtained from a human donor with melanoma. The chain combines TRBV5-5 with TRBJ2-7; 8 bases fit TRBD1. The sample in question was CD8+ T cells sorted from blood (inferred from file names), obtained from a patient given nivolumab and ipilimumab in sequence. The CDR3 DNA reads TGTGCCAGCAGCTTAGGGACAGGAAATGCCTACGAGCAGTACTTC. It translates to CASSLGTGNAYEQYF. Together with reference TRBV5-5 and TRBJ2-7, the CDR3 gives the full variable domain: DAGVTQSPTHLIKTRGQQVTLRCSPISGHKSVSWYQQVLGQGPQFIFQYYEKEERGRGNFPDRFSARQFPNYSSELNVNALLLGDSALYLCASSLGTGNAYEQYFGPGTRLTVT.